This T cell receptor (beta chain) is from a study of persistence of HIV-infected CD4 T cells (dated by TCRdb to about 2020). A note on the overall study: The study isolated CMV- and HIV-1 Gag-responding CD4+ T cells from ART-treated individuals to examine antigen-driven clonal expansion of HIV-1-infected cells. Peripheral blood samples of up to roughly 180 mL were obtained at multiple time points, with the exception of two participants, for whom leukapheresis was performed at a single time point. The median time participants had been on suppressive ART was about 8 years. The TCR cluster analysis across participants included under ten participants for CMV and roughly seven participants for Gag. The clonality of all cells in each sorted population was measured by TCRbeta sequencing, and the clonality of infected cells was measured by proviral sequencing. Overall results and qualifications from the work: Antigen-responding cells were enriched for degenerate expanded CDR3beta sequences, which suggests convergent selection of CD4+ responses to CMV and Gag. A correlation was observed between TCR oligoclonality and proviral oligoclonality within the same sorted populations. Significantly lower TCRbeta richness was observed in CMV- and Gag-responding cells than in anti-CD3/anti-CD28-responding cells, and higher oligoclonality was observed in CMV-responding cells than in CD3/CD28-stimulated and Gag-responding cells. Bulk TCR analyses could not be restricted to the rare CMV-responding cells that actually carried HIV-1 proviruses. The study involved few individuals and tested only a limited range of antigens.

The label giving this sample's treatment or condition can be read as: suppressive antiretroviral therapy. Lysates of CMV-infected fibroblasts were used at about 10 ug/mL for cell stimulation. Nonresponding CD40L-negative CD69-negative CD45RO-high memory CD4+ T cells were sorted as memory populations depleted of antigen-responding cells. HIV-1-infected adults in whom suppressive ART had been started during chronic infection were enrolled as participants. For at least 4 years, the participants' plasma HIV-1 RNA had been undetectable, below 50 copies/mL. To be included, a participant needed positive CMV serology and a CD4+ T cell count above 400 cells/uL. Before stimulation, PBMCs were isolated using density centrifugation and depleted of CD8+ T cells. For 18 hours, CD8-depleted PBMCs were stimulated with anti-CD28/CD49d costimulation, a CD40-blocking antibody, and enfuvirtide, which was added to prevent new infections. Cell sorting was performed on a Beckman Coulter MoFlo Legacy or XDP sorter, and dead cells were excluded with propidium iodide. The QIAamp DNA Mini Kit was used for genomic DNA extraction from samples above one million cells, and the Quick-DNA Microprep Kit was used otherwise.

The trim is 1 base for V and 0 bases for J, with a gap of 3 bases between the germline ends. Per the germline V gene (reference sequence), LGHDT is the CDR1 and YNNKEL is the CDR2. The CDR3 numbers 13 residues from cysteine through phenylalanine. Just CDR3 DNA is preserved here, 39 bases in frame from base 1. This clone has just a few counts. No cognate antigen has been identified for it. Within one base of it there is no much larger clone, and no base qualities were kept. The immunoSEQ hsTCRB assay version 4 in survey mode was used to sequence TCRbeta repertoires from genomic DNA. Genomic DNA was diluted to roughly 9.5 ng/uL, using up to 1 ug per sample for TCRbeta sequencing. The authors' pipeline ran thus. ImmunoSeq Analyzer 3.0 was used for analysis of TCRbeta data, and diversity was computed on productive nucleotide rearrangements. Using the Immunarch R package, the improved Chao index served to estimate lower-bound TCR diversity and the Gini coefficient served to estimate clonality. Different nucleotide rearrangements encoding the same CDR3beta amino acid sequence were treated as distinct clonotypes. Differential abundance analysis found TCRbeta sequences that were significantly enriched in antigen-responding cells compared with anti-CD3/anti-CD28-activated cells. TCRs were clustered by predicted peptide-MHC specificity with GLIPH2, both within individual participants and across merged participant data sets. TCRdb limited this immuneACCESS table to in-frame rearrangements with V and J called. A share of clones is missing; checked studies link under half to unresolved V genes, and the rest is unexplained. Clone size and the V and J calls come from that table; the DNA yielded D and trimming. The sample table records fewer than 40,000 clones; 82% of these occur just once. Under 7.5% of the sample comes from the top ten.

This clonotype was sampled from an adult woman with HIV who was CMV-seropositive. This chain is built from TRBV3-1 (or the pseudogene TRBV3-2) and TRBJ1-1, with the D gene uncertain. The sample consisted of CD4+ T cells sorted from PBMCs after roughly 17-hour stimulation, taken from a patient who received antiretroviral therapy. Explained via the paper, the cell subset or site label denotes: CD40L-CD69- CD45RO-high memory CD4 T cells not responding to CMV lysate. The CDR3 amino acid sequence is: CASSQALNTEAFF. DNA sequence: TGTGCCAGCAGCCAAGCTCTGAACACTGAAGCTTTCTTT.